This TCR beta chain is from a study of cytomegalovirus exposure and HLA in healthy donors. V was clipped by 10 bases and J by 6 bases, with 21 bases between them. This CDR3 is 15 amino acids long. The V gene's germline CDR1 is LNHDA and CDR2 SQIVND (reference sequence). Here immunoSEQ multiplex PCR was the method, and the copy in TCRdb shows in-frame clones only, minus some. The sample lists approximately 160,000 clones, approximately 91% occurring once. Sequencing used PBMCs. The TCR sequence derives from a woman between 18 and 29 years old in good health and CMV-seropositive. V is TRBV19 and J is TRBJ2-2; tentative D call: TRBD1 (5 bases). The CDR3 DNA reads TGTGCCACCATGGGGCTGGGGTTTTCGTCCGGGGAGCTGTTTTTT. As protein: CATMGLGFSSGELFF.